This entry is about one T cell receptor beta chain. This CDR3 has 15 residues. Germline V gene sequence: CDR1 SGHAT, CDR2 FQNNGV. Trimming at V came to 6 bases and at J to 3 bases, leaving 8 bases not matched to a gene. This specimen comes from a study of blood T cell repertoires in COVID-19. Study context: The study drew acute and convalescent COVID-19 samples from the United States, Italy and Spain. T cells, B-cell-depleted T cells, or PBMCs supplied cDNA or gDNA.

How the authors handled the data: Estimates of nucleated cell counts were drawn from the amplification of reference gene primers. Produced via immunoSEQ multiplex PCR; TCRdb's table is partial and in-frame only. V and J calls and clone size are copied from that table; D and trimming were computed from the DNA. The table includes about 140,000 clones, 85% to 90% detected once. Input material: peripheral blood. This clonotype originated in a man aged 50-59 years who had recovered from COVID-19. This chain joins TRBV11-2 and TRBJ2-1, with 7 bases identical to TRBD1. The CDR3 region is CASRVGQGVYNEQFF. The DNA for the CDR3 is TGTGCCAGCAGAGTAGGGCAGGGGGTCTACAATGAGCAGTTCTTC.